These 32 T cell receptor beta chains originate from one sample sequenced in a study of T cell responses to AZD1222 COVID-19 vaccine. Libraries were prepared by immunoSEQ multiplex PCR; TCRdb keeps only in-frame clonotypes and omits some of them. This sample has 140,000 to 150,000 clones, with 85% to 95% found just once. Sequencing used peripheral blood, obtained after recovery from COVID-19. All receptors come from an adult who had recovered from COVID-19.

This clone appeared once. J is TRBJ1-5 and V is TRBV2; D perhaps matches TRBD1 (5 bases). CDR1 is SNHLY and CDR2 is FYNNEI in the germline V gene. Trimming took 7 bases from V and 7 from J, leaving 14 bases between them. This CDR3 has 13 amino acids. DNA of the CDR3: TGTGCCAGCATGGATGGTCAGGGACAGCCCCAGCATTTT. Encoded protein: CASMDGQGQPQHF.

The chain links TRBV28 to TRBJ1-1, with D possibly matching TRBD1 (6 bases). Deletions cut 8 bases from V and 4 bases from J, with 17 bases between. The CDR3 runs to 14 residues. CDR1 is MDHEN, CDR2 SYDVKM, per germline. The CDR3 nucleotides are TGTGCCAGCTTAGGGGGGGCCAAGAGCACTGAAGCTTTCTTT. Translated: CASLGGAKSTEAFF.

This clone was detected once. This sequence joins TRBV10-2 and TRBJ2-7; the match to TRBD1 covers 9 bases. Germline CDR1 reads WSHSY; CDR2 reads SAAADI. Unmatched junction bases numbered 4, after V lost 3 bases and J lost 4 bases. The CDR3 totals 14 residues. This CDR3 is CASSEEDRGYEQYF. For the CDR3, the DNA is TGCGCCAGCAGTGAAGAGGACAGGGGATACGAGCAGTACTTC.

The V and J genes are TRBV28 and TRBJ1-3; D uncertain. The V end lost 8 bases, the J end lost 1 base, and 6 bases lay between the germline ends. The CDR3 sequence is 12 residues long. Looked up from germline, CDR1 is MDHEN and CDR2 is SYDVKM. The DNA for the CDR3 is TGTGCCAGCGACACTTCTGGAAACACCATATATTTT. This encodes CASDTSGNTIYF.

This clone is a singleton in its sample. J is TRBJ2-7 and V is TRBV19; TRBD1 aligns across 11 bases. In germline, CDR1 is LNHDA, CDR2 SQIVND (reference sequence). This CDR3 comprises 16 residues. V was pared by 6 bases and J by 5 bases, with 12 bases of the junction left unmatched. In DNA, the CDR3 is TGTGCCAGTAGATCCTCCTCGGGGACAGGGGGGGACGAGCAGTACTTC. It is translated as CASRSSSGTGGDEQYF.

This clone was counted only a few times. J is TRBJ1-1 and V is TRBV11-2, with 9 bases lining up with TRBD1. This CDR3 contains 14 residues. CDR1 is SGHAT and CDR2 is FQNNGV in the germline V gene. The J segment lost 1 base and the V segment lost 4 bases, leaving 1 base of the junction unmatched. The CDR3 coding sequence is TGTGCCAGCAGCTGGGGACAGGGGAACACTGAAGCTTTCTTT. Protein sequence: CASSWGQGNTEAFF.

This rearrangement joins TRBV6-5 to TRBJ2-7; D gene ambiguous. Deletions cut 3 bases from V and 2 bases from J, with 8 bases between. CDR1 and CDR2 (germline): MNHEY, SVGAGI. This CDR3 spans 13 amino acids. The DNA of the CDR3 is TGTGCCAGCAGTTATTTACCAACCTACGAGCAGTACTTC. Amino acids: CASSYLPTYEQYF.

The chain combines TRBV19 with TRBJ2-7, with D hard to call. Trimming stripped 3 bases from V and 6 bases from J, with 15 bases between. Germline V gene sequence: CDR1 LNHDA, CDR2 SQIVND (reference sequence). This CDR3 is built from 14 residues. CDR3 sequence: CASSIGPGLFEQYF. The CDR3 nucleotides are TGTGCCAGTAGTATTGGACCCGGGCTGTTCGAGCAGTACTTC.

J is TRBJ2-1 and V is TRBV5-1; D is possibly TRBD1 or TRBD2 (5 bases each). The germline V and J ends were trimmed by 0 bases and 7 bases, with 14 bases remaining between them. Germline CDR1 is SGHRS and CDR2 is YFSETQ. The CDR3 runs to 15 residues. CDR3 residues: CASSLDGASRNEQFF. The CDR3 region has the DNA TGCGCCAGCAGCTTGGACGGGGCGTCAAGGAATGAGCAGTTCTTC.

CDR3 nucleotide sequence: TGTGCCAGCAGCCAAGTTCTCCAGACCATACCCGGGAACACCATATATTTT. Protein: CASSQVLQTIPGNTIYF. The rearrangement joins TRBV3-1 (or the pseudogene TRBV3-2) to TRBJ1-3; D is unclear. Between the trimmed V and J ends, which lost 1 base and 7 bases, there was a span of 20 bases. CDR3 length: 17 residues. Germline values: CDR1 LGHDT, CDR2 YNNKEL (reference sequence).

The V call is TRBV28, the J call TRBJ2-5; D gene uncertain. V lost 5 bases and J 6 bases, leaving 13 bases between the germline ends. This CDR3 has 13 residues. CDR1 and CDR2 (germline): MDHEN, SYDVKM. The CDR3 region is CASSLPTFQTQYF. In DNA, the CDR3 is TGTGCCAGCAGTCTACCCACATTTCAGACCCAGTACTTC.

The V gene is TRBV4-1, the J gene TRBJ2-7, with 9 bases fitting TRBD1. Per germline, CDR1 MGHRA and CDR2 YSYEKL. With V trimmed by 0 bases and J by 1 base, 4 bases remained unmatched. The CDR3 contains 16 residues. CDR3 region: CASSQEDRGFSYEQYF. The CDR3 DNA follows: TGCGCCAGCAGCCAAGAGGACAGGGGCTTTTCCTACGAGCAGTACTTC.

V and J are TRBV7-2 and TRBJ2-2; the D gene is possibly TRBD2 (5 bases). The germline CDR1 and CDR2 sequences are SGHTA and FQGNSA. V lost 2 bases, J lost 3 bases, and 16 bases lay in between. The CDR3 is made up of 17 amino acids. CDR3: CASSLRTSSFDTGELFF. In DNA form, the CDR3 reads TGTGCCAGCAGCTTAAGAACTAGTTCGTTCGACACCGGGGAGCTGTTTTTT. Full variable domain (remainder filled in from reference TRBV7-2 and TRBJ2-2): GAGVSQSPSNKVTEKGKDVELRCDPISGHTALYWYRQSLGQGLEFLIYFQGNSAPDKSGLPSDRFSAERTGGSVSTLTIQRTQQEDSAVYLCASSLRTSSFDTGELFFGEGSRLTVL.

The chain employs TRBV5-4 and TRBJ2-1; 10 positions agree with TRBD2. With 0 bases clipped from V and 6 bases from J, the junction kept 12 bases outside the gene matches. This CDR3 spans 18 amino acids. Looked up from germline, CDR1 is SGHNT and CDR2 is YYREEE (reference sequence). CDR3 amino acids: CASSLVGSGRPGGNEQFF. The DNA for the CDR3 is TGTGCCAGCAGCTTGGTGGGTAGCGGGAGGCCGGGGGGCAATGAGCAGTTCTTC.

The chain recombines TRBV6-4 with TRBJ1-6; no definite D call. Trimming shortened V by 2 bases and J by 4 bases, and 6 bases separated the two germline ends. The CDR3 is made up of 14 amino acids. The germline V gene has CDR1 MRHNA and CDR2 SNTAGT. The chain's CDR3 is CASSDTIYNSPLHF. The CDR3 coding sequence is TGTGCCAGCAGTGACACAATTTATAATTCACCCCTCCACTTT.

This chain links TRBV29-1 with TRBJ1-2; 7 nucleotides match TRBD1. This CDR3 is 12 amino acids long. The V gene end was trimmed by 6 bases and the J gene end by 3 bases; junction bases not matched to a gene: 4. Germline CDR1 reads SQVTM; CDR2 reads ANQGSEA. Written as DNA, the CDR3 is TGCAGCGTGGCCGACAGGGACTATGGCTACACCTTC. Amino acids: CSVADRDYGYTF.

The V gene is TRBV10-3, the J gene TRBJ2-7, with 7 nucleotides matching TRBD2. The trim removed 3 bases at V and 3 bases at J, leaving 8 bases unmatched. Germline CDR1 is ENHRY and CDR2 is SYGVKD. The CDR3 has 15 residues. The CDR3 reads CAISEVKGTNYEQYF. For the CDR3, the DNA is TGTGCCATCAGTGAAGTTAAAGGGACTAACTACGAGCAGTACTTC.

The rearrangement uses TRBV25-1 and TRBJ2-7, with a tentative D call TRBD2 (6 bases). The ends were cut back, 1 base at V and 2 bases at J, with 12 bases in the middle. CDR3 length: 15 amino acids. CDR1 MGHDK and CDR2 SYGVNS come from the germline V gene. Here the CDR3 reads CASSELEGGAYEQYF. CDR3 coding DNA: TGTGCCAGCAGTGAATTGGAAGGCGGGGCCTACGAGCAGTACTTC.

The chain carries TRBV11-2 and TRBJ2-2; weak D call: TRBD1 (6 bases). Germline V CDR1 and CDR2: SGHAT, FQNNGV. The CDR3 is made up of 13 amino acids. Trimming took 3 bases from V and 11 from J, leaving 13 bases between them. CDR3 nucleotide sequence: TGTGCCAGCAGCTTCACAGGGAAAATCGAGCTGTTTTTT. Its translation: CASSFTGKIELFF.

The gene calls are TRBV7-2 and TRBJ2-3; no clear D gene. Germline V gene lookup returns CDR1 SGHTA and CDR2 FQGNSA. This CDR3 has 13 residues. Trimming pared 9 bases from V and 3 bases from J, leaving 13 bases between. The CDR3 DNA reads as TGTGCCAGTACAAGAAGGGCTACAGATACGCAGTATTTT. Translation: CASTRRATDTQYF.

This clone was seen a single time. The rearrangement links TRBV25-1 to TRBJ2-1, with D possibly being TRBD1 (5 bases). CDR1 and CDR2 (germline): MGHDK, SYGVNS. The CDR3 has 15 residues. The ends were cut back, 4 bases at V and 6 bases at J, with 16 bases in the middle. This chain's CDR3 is CASSGARGIRNEQFF. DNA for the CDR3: TGTGCCAGCAGTGGCGCTAGGGGAATTCGCAATGAGCAGTTCTTC.

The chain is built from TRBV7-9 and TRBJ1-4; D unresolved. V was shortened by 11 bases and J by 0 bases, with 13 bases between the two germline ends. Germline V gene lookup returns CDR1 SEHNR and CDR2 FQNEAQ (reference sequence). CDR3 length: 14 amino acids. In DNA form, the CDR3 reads TGTGCCGCAGACGTCCCTTCAACTAATGAAAAACTGTTTTTT. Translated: CAADVPSTNEKLFF.

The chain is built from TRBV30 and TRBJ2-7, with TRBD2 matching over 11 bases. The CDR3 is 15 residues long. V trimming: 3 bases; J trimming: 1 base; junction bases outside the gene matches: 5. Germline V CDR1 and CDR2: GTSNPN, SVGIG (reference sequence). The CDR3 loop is CAWRAGTSGSYEQYF. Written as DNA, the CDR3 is TGTGCCTGGAGAGCCGGGACTAGCGGATCCTACGAGCAGTACTTC.

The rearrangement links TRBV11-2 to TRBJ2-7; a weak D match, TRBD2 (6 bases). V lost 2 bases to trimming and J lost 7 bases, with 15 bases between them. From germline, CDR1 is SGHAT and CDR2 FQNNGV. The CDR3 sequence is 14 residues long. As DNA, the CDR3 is TGTGCCAGCAGCTTACAGGGAGGCCCACGAGAGCAGTACTTC. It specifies CASSLQGGPREQYF.

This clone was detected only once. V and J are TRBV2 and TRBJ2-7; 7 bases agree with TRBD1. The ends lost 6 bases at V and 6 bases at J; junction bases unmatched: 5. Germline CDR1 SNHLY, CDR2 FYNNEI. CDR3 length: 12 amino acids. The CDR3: CASRGTVAEQYF. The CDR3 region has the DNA TGTGCCAGCAGGGGGACAGTCGCCGAGCAGTACTTC.

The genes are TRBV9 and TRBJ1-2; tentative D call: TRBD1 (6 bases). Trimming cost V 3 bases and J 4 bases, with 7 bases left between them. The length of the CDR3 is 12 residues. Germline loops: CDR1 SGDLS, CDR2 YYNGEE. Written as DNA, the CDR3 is TGTGCCAGCAGCGACAGGGCCTATGGCTACACCTTC. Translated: CASSDRAYGYTF.

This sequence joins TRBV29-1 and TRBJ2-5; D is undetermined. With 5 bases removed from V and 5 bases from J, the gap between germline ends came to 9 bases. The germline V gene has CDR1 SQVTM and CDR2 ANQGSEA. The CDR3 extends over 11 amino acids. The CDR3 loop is CSVLIVETQYF. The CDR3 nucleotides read TGCAGCGTTCTGATCGTGGAGACCCAGTACTTC.

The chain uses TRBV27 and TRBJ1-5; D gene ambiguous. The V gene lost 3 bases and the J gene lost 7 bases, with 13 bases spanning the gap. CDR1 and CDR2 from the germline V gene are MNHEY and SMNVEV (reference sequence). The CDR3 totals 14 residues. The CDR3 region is CASSFGQTGQPQHF. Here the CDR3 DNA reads TGTGCCAGCAGTTTCGGCCAGACGGGACAGCCCCAGCATTTT.

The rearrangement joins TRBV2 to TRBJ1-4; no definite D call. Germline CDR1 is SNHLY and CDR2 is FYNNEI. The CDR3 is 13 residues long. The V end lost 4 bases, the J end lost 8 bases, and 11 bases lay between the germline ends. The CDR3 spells CASSVRWEEKLFF. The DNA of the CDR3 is TGTGCCAGCAGTGTGCGCTGGGAGGAAAAACTGTTTTTT.

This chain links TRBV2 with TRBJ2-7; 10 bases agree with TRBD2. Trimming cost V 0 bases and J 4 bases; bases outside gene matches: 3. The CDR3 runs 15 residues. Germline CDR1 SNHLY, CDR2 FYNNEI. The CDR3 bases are TGTGCCAGCAGTGAAGCTAGCGGGAGGACTTACGAGCAGTACTTC. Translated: CASSEASGRTYEQYF.

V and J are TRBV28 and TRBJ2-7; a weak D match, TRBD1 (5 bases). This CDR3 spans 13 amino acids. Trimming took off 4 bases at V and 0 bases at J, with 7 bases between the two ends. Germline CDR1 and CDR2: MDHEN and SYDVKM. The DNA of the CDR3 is TGTGCCAGCAGTTGGACAAACTCCTACGAGCAGTACTTC. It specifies CASSWTNSYEQYF.

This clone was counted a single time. The CDR3 DNA sequence: TGTGCCAGCAGCACCCCATCCGATAACTATGGCTACACCTTC. Translated: CASSTPSDNYGYTF. The V and J genes are TRBV28 and TRBJ1-2; D remains ambiguous. V was pared by 6 bases and J by 1 base, with 12 bases between. CDR3 length: 14 residues. From germline, CDR1 is MDHEN and CDR2 SYDVKM.